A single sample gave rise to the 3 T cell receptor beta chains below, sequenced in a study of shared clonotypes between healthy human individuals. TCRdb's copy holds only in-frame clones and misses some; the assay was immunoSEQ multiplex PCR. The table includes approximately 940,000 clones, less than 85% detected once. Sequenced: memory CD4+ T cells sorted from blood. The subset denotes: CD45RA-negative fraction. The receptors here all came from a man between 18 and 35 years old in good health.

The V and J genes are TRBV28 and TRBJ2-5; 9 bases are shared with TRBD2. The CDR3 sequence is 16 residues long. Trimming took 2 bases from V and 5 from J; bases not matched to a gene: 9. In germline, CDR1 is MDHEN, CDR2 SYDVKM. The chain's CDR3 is CASSLGGQLAGETQYF. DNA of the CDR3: TGTGCCAGCAGTTTAGGGGGCCAACTAGCGGGCGAGACCCAGTACTTC.

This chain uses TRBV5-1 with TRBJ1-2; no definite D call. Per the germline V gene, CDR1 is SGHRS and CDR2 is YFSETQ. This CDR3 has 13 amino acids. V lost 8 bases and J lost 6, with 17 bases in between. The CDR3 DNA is TGCGCCAGTCGCTTATACGAGAGAGATGGCTACACCTTC. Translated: CASRLYERDGYTF. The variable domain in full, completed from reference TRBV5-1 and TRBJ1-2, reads KAGVTQTPRYLIKTRGQQVTLSCSPISGHRSVSWYQQTPGQGLQFLFEYFSETQRNKGNFPGRFSGRQFSNSRSEMNVSTLELGDSALYLCASRLYERDGYTFGSGTRLTVV.

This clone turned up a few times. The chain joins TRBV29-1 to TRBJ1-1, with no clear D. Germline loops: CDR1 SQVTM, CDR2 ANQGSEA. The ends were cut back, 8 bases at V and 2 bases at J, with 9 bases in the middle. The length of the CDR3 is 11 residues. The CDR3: CSSLGNTEAFF. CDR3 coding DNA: TGCAGCTCCTTGGGTAACACTGAAGCTTTCTTT.